The 16 T cell receptor beta chains below all came from one sample that was sequenced in a study of brain T cells in children with intractable seizures. The assay was immunoSEQ multiplex PCR, and TCRdb's table has in-frame clones only and misses some. The repertoire holds 60,000 to 65,000 clones, with more than 95% as singletons. Specimen: peripheral blood, collected at surgery. The receptors were sampled from a boy under three years old with focal cortical dysplasia and intractable seizures.

This clone was detected only once. The CDR3 nucleotides are TGTGCCATCAGTGACGGACAGGGAGATGGCTACACCTTC. Residues: CAISDGQGDGYTF. The V gene is TRBV10-3, the J gene TRBJ1-2; TRBD1 aligns across 8 bases. V gave up 3 bases and J gave up 6 bases; unmatched junction bases: 3. Germline CDR1 is ENHRY and CDR2 is SYGVKD. The CDR3 sequence is 13 residues long.

The chain carries TRBV2 and TRBJ2-2; D is possibly TRBD1 (5 bases). The V and J ends lost 8 bases and 6 bases respectively, with 7 bases between them. Germline V gene sequence: CDR1 SNHLY, CDR2 FYNNEI. The CDR3 consists of 11 residues. The CDR3 loop reads CASGASGELFF. The CDR3 region has the DNA TGTGCCAGCGGGGCGTCCGGGGAGCTGTTTTTT.

The chain joins TRBV6-2 or TRBV6-3 to TRBJ2-7, with D tentatively TRBD2 (6 bases). V was shortened by 3 bases and J by 4 bases, with 16 bases between the two germline ends. The V gene's germline CDR1 is MNHEY and CDR2 SVGEGT. The CDR3 is 15 amino acids. The CDR3 bases are TGTGCCAGCAGTTATCTCTTGGGGGGTGTTTACGAGCAGTACTTC. It encodes CASSYLLGGVYEQYF.

This sequence joins TRBV5-1 and TRBJ2-1, with 12 bases identical to TRBD2. The CDR3 is 16 residues long. The junction had 9 bases not matched to a gene; V was cut back by 4 bases and J by 7 bases. From germline, CDR1 is SGHRS and CDR2 YFSETQ. CDR3 loop: CASSLVASGRVNEQFF. The DNA of the CDR3 is TGCGCCAGCAGCCTGGTCGCTAGCGGGAGGGTGAATGAGCAGTTCTTC. The variable domain in full, completed from reference TRBV5-1 and TRBJ2-1, reads KAGVTQTPRYLIKTRGQQVTLSCSPISGHRSVSWYQQTPGQGLQFLFEYFSETQRNKGNFPGRFSGRQFSNSRSEMNVSTLELGDSALYLCASSLVASGRVNEQFFGPGTRLTVL.

The rearrangement links TRBV23-1 to TRBJ1-1; no definite D call. TRBV23-1 is an ORF; its function is uncertain. The ends were cut back, 0 bases at V and 4 bases at J, with 9 bases in the middle. This CDR3 comprises 14 residues. CDR3 sequence reads: CASSQSEGPTEAFF. The CDR3 DNA is TGCGCCAGCAGTCAATCGGAAGGGCCCACTGAAGCTTTCTTT.

The chain carries TRBV9 and TRBJ1-2, with unresolved D. V lost 0 bases and J lost 0, with 9 bases in between. Germline values: CDR1 SGDLS, CDR2 YYNGEE. CDR3 length: 15 residues. The CDR3 DNA reads as TGTGCCAGCAGCGTAGAGCCGTTTACTAACTATGGCTACACCTTC. It specifies CASSVEPFTNYGYTF.

The rearrangement links TRBV18 to TRBJ2-3, with a possible D match to TRBD1 (7 bases). Germline values: CDR1 KGHSH, CDR2 LQKENI. The CDR3 spans 18 residues. The germline V and J ends were trimmed by 3 bases and 5 bases, with 24 bases remaining between them. CDR3 sequence reads: CASSPNNPQGGWLDTQYF. The CDR3 DNA follows: TGTGCCAGCTCACCGAATAACCCTCAGGGGGGTTGGTTAGATACGCAGTATTTT.

DNA for the CDR3: TGCGCCAGCAGCCAAGACCTCGGACAGGACTTAGACGAGCAGTACTTC. Its translation is CASSQDLGQDLDEQYF. The chain couples TRBV4-3 to TRBJ2-7, with 7 nucleotides matching TRBD1. CDR1 and CDR2 (germline): LGHNA, YSLEER. Trimming removed 0 bases from V and 5 bases from J; junction bases left unmatched: 10. CDR3 length: 16 residues.

The chain uses TRBV28 and TRBJ2-7; TRBD2 aligns across 12 bases. With V trimmed by 0 bases and J by 2 bases, 8 bases remained unmatched. The CDR3 covers 18 residues. Germline assignment: CDR1 MDHEN and CDR2 SYDVKM. The CDR3 region has the DNA TGTGCCAGCAGTTTATGGGTACTAGCGGGAGGAGGGGCCTACGAGCAGTACTTC. Translation gives CASSLWVLAGGGAYEQYF.

This rearrangement joins TRBV7-2 to TRBJ2-3; D is unresolved. This CDR3 contains 13 residues. CDR1 is SGHTA, CDR2 FQGNSA, per germline. V lost 6 bases to trimming and J lost 3 bases, with 10 bases between them. The CDR3 DNA sequence: TGTGCCAGCAGTCCACTATGGACAGATACGCAGTATTTT. It is translated as CASSPLWTDTQYF.

The V call is TRBV19, the J call TRBJ2-1; TRBD1 agrees at 9 bases. V dropped 4 bases and J dropped 4; count of bases not matched to a gene: 14. The CDR3 has 18 amino acids. Germline values: CDR1 LNHDA, CDR2 SQIVND (reference sequence). As DNA, the CDR3 is TGTGCCAGTAGTAAAAGGGACAGGGCCGTCGTATTTTACAATGAGCAGTTCTTC. This codes for CASSKRDRAVVFYNEQFF.

This chain uses TRBV7-6 with TRBJ2-5; 12 bases align to TRBD2. The CDR3 is 15 residues long. Trimming cost V 5 bases and J 5 bases; bases outside gene matches: 6. From germline, CDR1 is SGHVS and CDR2 FNYEAQ. The DNA of the CDR3 is TGTGCCAGCAGCGATCTAGCGGGAGGGAGGGAGACCCAGTACTTC. Translation: CASSDLAGGRETQYF.

J is TRBJ1-2 and V is TRBV7-2, with D hard to call. Looked up from germline, CDR1 is SGHTA and CDR2 is FQGNSA. V shed 1 base and J shed 2 bases, with 5 bases lying between them. This CDR3 spans 13 amino acids. Here the CDR3 reads CASSLGRNYGYTF. In DNA form, the CDR3 reads TGTGCCAGCAGCTTAGGCCGGAACTATGGCTACACCTTC.

V is TRBV4-1 and J is TRBJ2-5; maybe TRBD2 (6 bases). The J call may be faulty, since TRBJ2-7 better matches the DNA end. CDR1 MGHRA and CDR2 YSYEKL come from the germline V gene. The CDR3 totals 15 residues. For the CDR3, the DNA is TGCGCCAGCAGGAAGGGGATAGCGGAGTCCTACGAGCAGTACTTC. Translated, it gives CASRKGIAESYEQYF.

This chain connects TRBV9 to TRBJ2-4; 14 bases are shared with TRBD2. Germline CDR1 and CDR2: SGDLS and YYNGEE. V shed 0 bases, J shed 7 bases, and the junction held 6 bases outside the gene matches. This CDR3 is built from 17 residues. The DNA for the CDR3 is TGTGCCAGCAGCGTAGGACTAGCGGGAGGGCCCGGGAACATTCAGTACTTC. Protein: CASSVGLAGGPGNIQYF.

The chain carries TRBV2 and TRBJ2-1; D uncertain. The V end lost 6 bases, the J end lost 9 bases, and 18 bases lay between the germline ends. Germline values: CDR1 SNHLY, CDR2 FYNNEI. This CDR3 comprises 14 residues. The CDR3 reads CASRSSTESAEQFF. The CDR3, as DNA: TGTGCCAGCAGATCCTCGACGGAGTCGGCTGAGCAGTTCTTC.